The 25 T cell receptor beta chains below all came from one sample that was sequenced in a study of T cell changes during pregnancy in multiple sclerosis. Clones were read by immunoSEQ multiplex PCR, and TCRdb kept only the in-frame ones, dropping some. This table has about 100,000 clones, around 93% appearing once. Sample: peripheral blood, taken after pregnancy. The receptors come from a female donor with multiple sclerosis, enrolled in a pregnancy study.

Only a few counts were recorded for this clone. The CDR3 bases are TGTGCCAGCAGATTCGGGACTAGCCTCATGTTCTACGAGCAGTACTTC. This gives the protein CASRFGTSLMFYEQYF. The rearrangement links TRBV6-6 to TRBJ2-7; TRBD2 matches 9 bases. V shed 6 bases and J 3 bases; nucleotides not matched to a gene: 12. Germline CDR1 is MNHNY and CDR2 is SVGAGI (reference sequence). This CDR3 comprises 16 residues.

This rearrangement joins TRBV20-1 to TRBJ1-2, with D unresolved. The germline V gene encodes CDR1 DFQATT and CDR2 SNEGSKA (reference sequence). The CDR3 totals 11 residues. The DNA of the CDR3 is TGCCTACCCGGCCCGGCGGGGGGCTACACCTTC. Protein product: CLPGPAGGYTF.

The chain employs TRBV6-4 and TRBJ2-3; D possibly corresponds to TRBD1 (7 bases). V lost 0 bases and J lost 6, with 13 bases in between. The CDR3 contains 15 residues. Germline V lookup: CDR1 MRHNA, CDR2 SNTAGT. In DNA, the CDR3 is TGTGCCAGCAGTGACTCATTCCAGGGGGGTGATACGCAGTATTTT. Protein product: CASSDSFQGGDTQYF.

This chain connects TRBV14 to TRBJ2-7; TRBD2 matches 10 bases. The germline V gene has CDR1 SGHDN and CDR2 FVKESK. The CDR3 runs 19 residues. The V and J ends lost 2 bases and 2 bases, in that order; junction bases with no gene match: 15. The CDR3 loop is CASSQQSQILTSGTYEQYF. CDR3 nucleotides: TGTGCCAGCAGCCAACAAAGTCAAATTCTAACTAGCGGGACCTACGAGCAGTACTTC.

This chain joins TRBV10-2 and TRBJ2-7; tentatively, D is TRBD2 (5 bases). V gave up 6 bases and J gave up 0 bases, with 9 bases separating them. The CDR3 spans 13 residues. Per the germline V gene, CDR1 is WSHSY and CDR2 is SAAADI. The CDR3 DNA is TGCGCCAGCAGGGAGGATAGCTCCTACGAGCAGTACTTC. Its protein product is CASREDSSYEQYF.

V and J are TRBV7-2 and TRBJ1-2, with 8 bases identical to TRBD1. This CDR3 contains 14 residues. J gave up 6 bases and V 3 bases, and 6 bases lay outside the gene matches. Looked up from germline, CDR1 is SGHTA and CDR2 is FQGNSA. The CDR3 nucleotides read TGTGCCAGCAGCTTCCAGGACAGGGCTGATGGCTACACCTTC. Protein: CASSFQDRADGYTF.

The rearrangement joins TRBV16 to TRBJ2-2; D remains ambiguous. With 0 bases removed from V and 8 bases from J, the gap between germline ends came to 7 bases. The CDR3 is 13 residues long. CDR1 is KGHSY, CDR2 FQNENV, per germline. The CDR3 loop is CASSQSAPGELFF. The CDR3 bases are TGTGCCAGCAGCCAATCGGCACCGGGGGAGCTGTTTTTT.

The J gene is TRBJ2-7, the V gene TRBV5-1; 10 positions match TRBD1. Germline V gives CDR1 SGHRS, CDR2 YFSETQ. This CDR3 is built from 14 residues. The ends lost 1 base at V and 5 bases at J; junction bases unmatched: 3. CDR3 in amino acids: CASSLRQGANEQYF. The CDR3 bases are TGCGCCAGCAGCTTGAGACAGGGGGCGAACGAGCAGTACTTC.

The chain joins TRBV28 to TRBJ2-1, with D possibly being TRBD2 (6 bases). The germline CDR1 and CDR2 sequences are MDHEN and SYDVKM. V lost 1 base and J 1 base, leaving 14 bases between the germline ends. The CDR3 extends over 17 amino acids. The CDR3 region is CASSLYTSSGSYNEQFF. The CDR3 coding sequence is TGTGCCAGCAGTTTATATACTAGCTCGGGGTCCTACAATGAGCAGTTCTTC.

V is TRBV6-1 and J is TRBJ2-2; D gene uncertain. Trimming cost V 0 bases and J 5 bases, with 7 bases left between them. The CDR3 runs to 14 residues. Germline loops: CDR1 MNHNS, CDR2 SASEGT. The DNA for the CDR3 is TGTGCCAGCAGTGAAGCGAGAAGAACCGGGGAGCTGTTTTTT. Encoded protein: CASSEARRTGELFF.

The chain employs TRBV21-1 and TRBJ1-5; TRBD1, the D gene given by the table, was not confirmed from the DNA. TRBV21-1 is tagged as a pseudogene. The CDR3 has 16 residues. This CDR3 reads CASSSLDRYSNQPQHF. The CDR3 bases are TGTGCCAGCAGCTCGTTGGACAGGTATAGCAATCAGCCCCAGCATTTT.

This clone was observed many times. This sequence joins TRBV4-1 and TRBJ1-1, with TRBD1 identical over 8 bases. Per the germline V gene, CDR1 is MGHRA and CDR2 is YSYEKL. The CDR3 is 13 amino acids. The V gene end was trimmed by 9 bases and the J gene end by 4 bases; junction bases not matched to a gene: 7. In nucleotides, the CDR3 is TGCGCCAGTGACAGGGGCGAGGGCACTGAAGCTTTCTTT. Translating it yields CASDRGEGTEAFF.

V and J are TRBV11-2 and TRBJ2-7; 9 positions agree with TRBD2. The V gene end was trimmed by 2 bases and the J gene end by 3 bases; junction bases not matched to a gene: 11. Germline-derived CDR1 and CDR2 are SGHAT and FQNNGV. The CDR3 covers 17 residues. CDR3 in amino acids: CASSLSPSGATVYEQYF. The CDR3 nucleotides read TGTGCCAGCAGCTTATCTCCTAGCGGGGCCACCGTCTACGAGCAGTACTTC.

The chain has TRBV30 and TRBJ1-2; D may be TRBD1 (5 bases). The V and J ends lost 2 bases and 5 bases respectively, with 15 bases between them. This CDR3 comprises 14 residues. From germline, CDR1 is GTSNPN and CDR2 SVGIG (reference sequence). The CDR3 region has the DNA TGTGCCTGGAGTCCGGGACTCTACCCTTATGGCTACACCTTC. It is translated as CAWSPGLYPYGYTF.

The V and J genes are TRBV27 and TRBJ1-6; TRBD1 might be the D (5 bases). The CDR3 extends over 15 amino acids. V lost 4 bases and J 0 bases, leaving 7 bases between the germline ends. In germline, CDR1 is MNHEY, CDR2 SMNVEV (reference sequence). CDR3 in amino acids: CASSYDSSYNSPLHF. The CDR3 nucleotides are TGTGCCAGCAGTTATGACAGCTCCTATAATTCACCCCTCCACTTT.

This clone was seen just once. The genes are TRBV19 and TRBJ1-2; no clear D. Germline lookup yields CDR1 LNHDA and CDR2 SQIVND (reference sequence). This CDR3 is built from 14 residues. The V end lost 5 bases, the J end lost 2 bases, and 12 bases lay between the germline ends. The CDR3 sequence is CASSLTTQNYGYTF. Here the CDR3 DNA reads TGTGCCAGTAGTCTAACCACACAGAACTATGGCTACACCTTC.

The V call is TRBV29-1, the J call TRBJ2-7, with 12 bases fitting TRBD2. V lost 4 bases, J lost 0 bases, and 7 bases stayed unmatched. CDR3 size: 16 residues. CDR1 is SQVTM and CDR2 is ANQGSEA in the germline V gene. CDR3 sequence (DNA): TGCAGCGTTGCCCGCAGACTAGCGGGAGACTCCTACGAGCAGTACTTC. It is translated as CSVARRLAGDSYEQYF.

Comment on this clone: Germline is not matched at one junction end, which may reflect a read error. The gene calls are TRBV7-7 and TRBJ1-1; D remains unclear. CDR1 is SSHAT, CDR2 FNYEAQ, per germline (reference sequence). CDR3 length equals 13 residues. The CDR3 bases are TGTGCTAGCAGCTCTAGGCTGAACACTGAAGCTTTCTTT. It encodes CASSSRLNTEAFF.

This clone was observed a single time. This chain links TRBV5-1 with TRBJ2-3; 9 bases map to TRBD1. CDR1 is SGHRS, CDR2 YFSETQ, per germline. CDR3 size: 16 residues. J gave up 0 bases and V 7 bases, and 9 bases lay outside the gene matches. CDR3 amino acids: CASQTGGSSSTDTQYF. CDR3 DNA: TGCGCCAGCCAAACAGGGGGCTCCTCTAGCACAGATACGCAGTATTTT.

CDR3 loop: CASSLGSGTGFSTLHF. In nucleotides, the CDR3 is TGTGCCAGCAGCTTGGGCTCGGGGACAGGCTTTTCCACCCTCCACTTT. The genes are TRBV5-6 and TRBJ1-6, with 8 positions matching TRBD1. The junction had 13 bases not matched to a gene; V was cut back by 0 bases and J by 14 bases. The germline V gene has CDR1 SGHDT and CDR2 YYEEEE. This CDR3 spans 16 amino acids.

The chain links TRBV4-1 to TRBJ2-2; 8 bases are shared with TRBD1. V gave up 1 base and J gave up 3 bases; unmatched junction bases: 7. Germline CDR1 is MGHRA and CDR2 is YSYEKL. The CDR3 has 17 amino acids. The CDR3 loop reads CASSQASDRADTGELFF. CDR3 sequence (DNA): TGCGCCAGCAGCCAAGCCTCGGACAGGGCGGACACCGGGGAGCTGTTTTTT.

This sequence joins TRBV29-1 and TRBJ1-1; unclear D gene. The CDR3 has 15 residues. V was trimmed by 4 bases and J by 0 bases, leaving 15 bases between them. CDR1 is SQVTM, CDR2 ANQGSEA, per germline. CDR3 DNA: TGCAGCGTTGGACTTCAATGGTCGGTGAACACTGAAGCTTTCTTT. It translates to CSVGLQWSVNTEAFF.

The gene calls are TRBV7-9 and TRBJ2-5, with 7 bases matching TRBD2. V was pared by 0 bases and J by 5 bases, with 3 bases of the junction left unmatched. The germline V gene has CDR1 SEHNR and CDR2 FQNEAQ (reference sequence). The CDR3 covers 14 residues. The CDR3 DNA follows: TGTGCCAGCAGCTTAGCGGGAGGGCTGGAGACCCAGTACTTC. Translation: CASSLAGGLETQYF.

Here the CDR3 reads CASSRTANYEQYF. The DNA of the CDR3 is TGTGCCAGCAGTAGGACAGCTAACTACGAGCAGTACTTC. V gene TRBV6-5 combines with J gene TRBJ2-7; D possibly corresponds to TRBD1 (6 bases). V was pared by 5 bases and J by 3 bases, with 11 bases between. The CDR3 covers 13 residues. Per the germline V gene, CDR1 is MNHEY and CDR2 is SVGAGI.

V gene TRBV4-2 combines with J gene TRBJ2-7; unclear D gene. Germline assignment: CDR1 LGHNA and CDR2 YNFKEQ. CDR3 length: 14 amino acids. The germline V and J ends were trimmed by 3 bases and 6 bases, with 15 bases remaining between them. The DNA for the CDR3 is TGTGCCAGCAGCCAGGCTACGGCGGCCGCCGAGCAGTACTTC. It encodes CASSQATAAAEQYF.